The clone carrying this T cell receptor (beta chain) was detected ten times or more. The record originates from a study of Graves' ophthalmopathy and Graves' hyperthyroidism. Germline V gene sequence: CDR1 SGHAT, CDR2 FQNNGV. The CDR3 covers 17 residues. V dropped 4 bases and J dropped 4; count of bases not matched to a gene: 12. Hyperthyroidism cases were recent diagnoses of under 2 months' duration in people aged 18 to 65. PBMCs were isolated from an approximately 10 ml sample of fresh peripheral blood. The authors amplified TCR beta CDR3 regions from RNA transcripts. First-round RT-PCR used HTBI primers; second-round multiplex PCR followed. TCRdb itself ran the multiplex PCR reads through MiXCR, one entry per CDR3 protein. The repertoire holds a few hundred thousand distinct CDR3 sequences, 17% seen once, with 2.4% in the top ten.

The sequence derives from an adult woman with stable Graves' hyperthyroidism. Sequenced sample: peripheral blood. The J gene is TRBJ2-7, the V gene TRBV11-2; 11 bases fit TRBD2. CDR3: CASSYVVAGGPGYEQYF. In nucleotides, the CDR3 is TGTGCCAGCAGCTATGTGGTAGCGGGAGGGCCTGGGTACGAGCAGTACTTC.